Following are 27 T cell receptor beta chains from one sample sequenced in a study of post-analysis software for immune sequencing data. Whole-study findings and limits: A few TRBV segments appeared more often in patients than in controls, and TRBV5-6, TRBV5-1 and TRBV20-1 were among these.

No antigen has been identified for these receptors. Unique molecular identifiers had been added to the TCR beta cDNA libraries. TCRdb fed the PCR reads into MiXCR, producing one record per CDR3 protein. Of some 800,000 distinct CDR3 sequences in the sample, approximately 44% were seen once. The material sequenced was blood. These receptors came from a girl aged 5-17 years with multiple sclerosis.

The J gene is TRBJ2-4, the V gene TRBV29-1; D gene uncertain. There are 13 residues in the CDR3. Trimming shortened V by 5 bases and J by 9 bases, and 17 bases separated the two germline ends. Germline assignment: CDR1 SQVTM and CDR2 ANQGSEA. The CDR3 here is CSVLAPLQGIQYF. Written as DNA, the CDR3 is TGCAGCGTTCTGGCCCCTCTCCAAGGCATTCAGTACTTC.

The rearrangement links TRBV20-1 to TRBJ1-4; the D is unclear. V was clipped by 5 bases and J by 6 bases, with 10 bases between them. This CDR3 is 12 amino acids long. CDR1 and CDR2 from the germline V gene are DFQATT and SNEGSKA (reference sequence). The CDR3 DNA follows: TGCAGTGCTGGGGAGAAGGATGAAAAACTGTTTTTT. Amino acids: CSAGEKDEKLFF.

The chain carries TRBV20-1 and TRBJ2-1; 10 nucleotides match TRBD2. This CDR3 has 15 residues. Germline assignment: CDR1 DFQATT and CDR2 SNEGSKA (reference sequence). V was clipped by 4 bases and J by 1 base; unmatched bases: 4. The CDR3 is CSANEREGSYNEQFF. As DNA, the CDR3 is TGCAGTGCTAACGAGCGGGAGGGTTCCTACAATGAGCAGTTCTTC.

CDR3 residues: CASSRGPDYEQYF. The CDR3 bases are TGTGCCAGCAGCCGAGGGCCGGATTACGAGCAGTACTTC. The chain carries TRBV7-2 and TRBJ2-7, with a possible D match to TRBD2 (5 bases). CDR3 length: 13 residues. Germline loops: CDR1 SGHTA, CDR2 FQGNSA. Trimming pared 5 bases from V and 4 bases from J, leaving 12 bases between.

The chain joins TRBV9 to TRBJ1-1; D is unresolved. The CDR3 contains 12 residues. V was trimmed by 0 bases and J by 8 bases, leaving 8 bases between them. Germline V gene lookup returns CDR1 SGDLS and CDR2 YYNGEE. The CDR3 DNA follows: TGTGCCAGCAGCGTAGAGGGTCAAGAAGCTTTCTTT. Its translation: CASSVEGQEAFF.

V is TRBV2 and J is TRBJ2-1, with D unresolved. This CDR3 has 12 amino acids. Germline values: CDR1 SNHLY, CDR2 FYNNEI. V lost 8 bases and J 9 bases, leaving 14 bases between the germline ends. CDR3 sequence (DNA): TGTGCCAGCTTAGAGTACACTCTTGAGCAGTTCTTC. It specifies CASLEYTLEQFF.

The J gene is TRBJ2-5, the V gene TRBV5-1; TRBD2 aligns across 13 bases. The germline V gene has CDR1 SGHRS and CDR2 YFSETQ. The CDR3 contains 17 residues. J lost 5 bases, V lost 3 bases, and 10 bases had no gene match. This CDR3 reads CASSSNLRLAGGETQYF. CDR3 sequence (DNA): TGCGCCAGCAGCTCCAACCTAAGACTAGCGGGAGGTGAGACCCAGTACTTC. Full variable domain (outside the CDR3, taken from reference TRBV5-1 and TRBJ2-5): KAGVTQTPRYLIKTRGQQVTLSCSPISGHRSVSWYQQTPGQGLQFLFEYFSETQRNKGNFPGRFSGRQFSNSRSEMNVSTLELGDSALYLCASSSNLRLAGGETQYFGPGTRLLVL.

The rearrangement joins TRBV7-9 to TRBJ1-2, with D possibly matching TRBD1 (5 bases). Trimming shortened V by 4 bases and J by 3 bases, and 21 bases separated the two germline ends. The CDR3 has 17 amino acids. Germline V gene data show CDR1 as SEHNR and CDR2 as FQNEAQ (reference sequence). This CDR3 is CASSSLTRQLPYYGYTF. CDR3 DNA: TGTGCCAGCAGCTCCCTTACGCGACAGTTGCCGTACTATGGCTACACCTTC.

The V and J genes are TRBV20-1 and TRBJ2-3; 12 bases fit TRBD2. The germline V gene encodes CDR1 DFQATT and CDR2 SNEGSKA (reference sequence). J lost 3 bases, V lost 6 bases, and 10 bases had no gene match. This CDR3 spans 16 amino acids. The CDR3 DNA follows: TGCAGTGCACCTCCGACTAGCGGGAGAGCTACAGATACGCAGTATTTT. Its translation is CSAPPTSGRATDTQYF.

The V and J genes are TRBV3-1 and TRBJ2-1, with TRBD1 matching over 7 bases. The ends lost 2 bases at V and 0 bases at J; junction bases unmatched: 4. This CDR3 is 16 amino acids long. Looked up from germline, CDR1 is LGHDT and CDR2 is YNNKEL (reference sequence). CDR3 bases: TGTGCCAGCAGCCAACGAGCAGGGGGCTCCTACAATGAGCAGTTCTTC. Translated: CASSQRAGGSYNEQFF.

The rearrangement uses TRBV28 and TRBJ2-5; a weak D match, TRBD1 (6 bases). Germline-derived CDR1 and CDR2 are MDHEN and SYDVKM. The CDR3 has 16 residues. V was pared by 3 bases and J by 4 bases, with 18 bases between. The CDR3 DNA reads TGTGCCAGCAGTTTGTCCACCAGGGGAGATGGAGAGACCCAGTACTTC. Protein product: CASSLSTRGDGETQYF.

The table lists this clonotype with a few counts. The CDR3 sequence: CASSSSGQTYGYTF. Written as DNA, the CDR3 is TGCGCCAGCAGCTCGAGCGGACAGACCTATGGCTACACCTTC. The J gene is TRBJ1-2, the V gene TRBV5-1; tentative D call: TRBD1 (6 bases). Trimming took 3 bases from V and 4 from J, leaving 13 bases between them. The CDR3 length is 14 residues. Germline V gene sequence: CDR1 SGHRS, CDR2 YFSETQ.

This clonotype has a handful of counts. At one boundary the junction diverges from the germline segment, which might be a read error. V is TRBV12-3 or TRBV12-4 and J is TRBJ1-2; no clear D. The CDR3 is 14 amino acids. This chain's CDR3 is CASSFSAAGYDYTF. In DNA form, the CDR3 reads TGTGCCAGCAGTTTTTCGGCGGCGGGCTATGACTACACCTTC.

V usage is TRBV29-1 and J usage is TRBJ2-2; 8 bases fit TRBD2. V shed 6 bases and J 6 bases; nucleotides not matched to a gene: 3. The CDR3 has 12 residues. Germline V gene data show CDR1 as SQVTM and CDR2 as ANQGSEA. As DNA, the CDR3 is TGCAGCGTCGCGGGACTAGCCGGGGAGCTGTTTTTT. Translation: CSVAGLAGELFF.

The chain uses TRBV29-1 and TRBJ1-1, with TRBD1 matching 8 bases. Germline trimming cut 0 bases from V and 4 bases from J; bases unmatched to any gene: 13. The CDR3 runs to 17 residues. Germline V gene data show CDR1 as SQVTM and CDR2 as ANQGSEA. The CDR3 here is CSVEDIGRGLVSTEAFF. In nucleotides, the CDR3 is TGCAGCGTTGAAGATATTGGCAGGGGGCTCGTGAGCACTGAAGCTTTCTTT. Full variable domain (rest looked up from reference TRBV29-1 and TRBJ1-1): SAVISQKPSRDICQRGTSLTIQCQVDSQVTMMFWYRQQPGQSLTLIATANQGSEATYESGFVIDKFPISRPNLTFSTLTVSNMSPEDSSIYLCSVEDIGRGLVSTEAFFGQGTRLTVV.

The chain links TRBV20-1 to TRBJ2-5; D might be TRBD2 (5 bases). The V end was cut by 5 bases, the J end by 2 bases, with 12 bases between. The V gene's germline CDR1 is DFQATT and CDR2 SNEGSKA (reference sequence). This CDR3 has 13 residues. The CDR3 loop reads CSASGWAQETQYF. The CDR3 DNA is TGCAGTGCTTCGGGGTGGGCACAAGAGACCCAGTACTTC.

This clonotype was counted a few times. The CDR3: CASSQDDAARYF. DNA of the CDR3: TGCGCCAGCAGCCAAGATGACGCAGCCCGGTACTTC. The rearrangement links TRBV4-1 to TRBJ2-5; D is undetermined. The CDR3 spans 12 residues. Trimming removed 0 bases at V and 13 bases at J, with 12 bases between. Germline CDR1 is MGHRA and CDR2 is YSYEKL.

The rearrangement uses TRBV10-3 and TRBJ2-3; D is possibly TRBD2 (5 bases). The CDR3 consists of 16 residues. Per germline, CDR1 ENHRY and CDR2 SYGVKD. The V end was cut by 2 bases, the J end by 4 bases, with 16 bases between. CDR3 sequence reads: CAISEKEPLVPDTQYF. The CDR3 DNA sequence: TGTGCCATCAGTGAGAAAGAGCCACTAGTTCCAGATACGCAGTATTTT.

This clonotype was seen a handful of times. This chain connects TRBV4-1 to TRBJ1-1; D unresolved. The CDR3 is 15 amino acids. The germline gives CDR1 MGHRA, CDR2 YSYEKL. The V and J ends lost 4 bases and 0 bases respectively, with 12 bases between them. CDR3 residues: CASSLTDGLNTEAFF. In DNA, the CDR3 is TGCGCCAGCAGCCTTACGGACGGACTGAACACTGAAGCTTTCTTT.

This rearrangement joins TRBV13 to TRBJ2-7; no clear D. Per the germline V gene, CDR1 is PRHDT and CDR2 is FYEKMQ (reference sequence). CDR3 size: 13 residues. V was trimmed by 5 bases and J by 4 bases, leaving 12 bases between them. The CDR3 protein is CASSQSMGYEQYF. The CDR3 coding sequence is TGTGCCAGCAGCCAATCCATGGGGTACGAGCAGTACTTC.

The CDR3 loop is CSVEVGGVYTF. CDR3 bases: TGCAGCGTTGAAGTAGGGGGGGTCTACACCTTC. This chain joins TRBV29-1 and TRBJ1-2; a possible D gene is TRBD1 (6 bases). Trimming stripped 1 base from V and 10 bases from J, with 10 bases between. The CDR3 totals 11 residues. CDR1 SQVTM and CDR2 ANQGSEA come from the germline V gene.

This clonotype has a handful of counts. The chain joins TRBV7-6 to TRBJ2-7, with 9 bases lining up with TRBD1. CDR3 size: 17 residues. The germline V gene has CDR1 SGHVS and CDR2 FNYEAQ. V lost 1 base, J lost 7 bases, and 14 bases stayed unmatched. The CDR3 sequence is CASSLEPRQGGPWEQYF. In DNA, the CDR3 is TGTGCCAGCAGCTTAGAGCCGAGACAGGGGGGTCCTTGGGAGCAGTACTTC.

This clonotype was found a few times. The chain employs TRBV20-1 and TRBJ2-3; 8 nucleotides match TRBD2. The CDR3 sequence is 16 residues long. Per germline, CDR1 DFQATT and CDR2 SNEGSKA (reference sequence). V lost 2 bases, J lost 3 bases, and 10 bases stayed unmatched. The CDR3 region has the DNA TGCAGTGCTAGACCCTTCAGCGGGAGAGGAACAGATACGCAGTATTTT. Amino acid sequence: CSARPFSGRGTDTQYF.

The gene calls are TRBV7-8 and TRBJ2-7; D is unresolved. The J call is doubtful: the DNA matches TRBJ2-5 better. In germline, CDR1 is SGHVS, CDR2 FQNEAQ. CDR3 length equals 16 residues. CDR3 loop: CASSVLRGRGEETQYF. In DNA, the CDR3 is TGTGCCAGCAGCGTGCTCCGCGGCCGTGGGGAAGAGACCCAGTACTTC.

The chain employs TRBV4-3 and TRBJ2-3; D remains unclear. Between the trimmed V and J ends, which lost 0 bases and 4 bases, there was a span of 8 bases. The CDR3 contains 14 residues. Germline V lookup: CDR1 LGHNA, CDR2 YSLEER. The CDR3 nucleotides read TGCGCCAGCAGCCAAGAATTGCTGGCAGATACGCAGTATTTT. Translation gives CASSQELLADTQYF.

J is TRBJ2-1 and V is TRBV7-2, with 12 bases identical to TRBD2. The ends lost 2 bases at V and 9 bases at J; junction bases unmatched: 17. Germline CDR1 reads SGHTA; CDR2 reads FQGNSA. CDR3 length: 19 amino acids. In DNA, the CDR3 is TGTGCCAGCAGCTTAAGTCCGGCTAGCGGGAGGGCCCTGCGGAGTGAGCAGTTCTTC. It translates to CASSLSPASGRALRSEQFF.

V is TRBV7-3 and J is TRBJ2-3, with a tentative D call TRBD1 (6 bases). CDR1 and CDR2 from the germline V gene are SGHTA and FQGTGA. The CDR3 is 14 amino acids. V lost 4 bases to trimming and J lost 4 bases, with 12 bases between them. The CDR3 loop is CASSSQGGPDTQYF. CDR3 bases: TGTGCCAGCAGCTCACAGGGTGGGCCAGATACGCAGTATTTT.